The present TCR beta chain was sequenced within a study of cytomegalovirus exposure and HLA in healthy donors. The PCR made use of 60 Vbeta and 13 Jbeta primers. Here immunoSEQ multiplex PCR was the method, and the copy in TCRdb shows in-frame clones only, minus some. The top ten clones hold around 13% of a sample with some 170,000 clones, about four fifths of them seen once. The V and J ends lost 0 bases and 6 bases respectively, with 11 bases between them. Germline values: CDR1 MGHRA, CDR2 YSYEKL. The CDR3 contains 15 residues. This clone was seen more than once but under ten times. The chain combines TRBV4-1 with TRBJ2-2; D may be TRBD2 (6 bases). The sequenced sample was PBMCs. The sequence came from a woman aged 45-59 years in good health and CMV-seronegative. The CDR3 DNA is TGCGCCAGCAGCCAAGATGAACTAGCTGCCGGGGAGCTGTTTTTT. Translating it yields CASSQDELAAGELFF.